The clone carrying this T cell receptor beta chain was counted ten times or more. The antigen remains unidentified. The CDR3 end is not reached by the read, which stops 3 residues before it; the germline J gene fills it in. Sequencing input was equivalent genomic DNA from CVID and controls. Clones were read by immunoSEQ multiplex PCR, and TCRdb kept only the in-frame ones, dropping some. The repertoire consists of 45,000 to 65,000 clones, none detected only once. The record originates from a study of T cell clonality in common variable immunodeficiency. Study-level results: Reportedly, TCR beta sequences from common variable immunodeficiency showed fewer deletions and N-nucleotide insertions. Authors noted CVID clonality's cause needs subpopulation repertoire sequencing.

The V gene lost 3 bases and the J gene lost 0 bases, with 10 bases spanning the gap. The CDR3 spans 15 residues. Germline CDR1 reads KGHSH; CDR2 reads LQKENI. Sequences were obtained from peripheral blood mononuclear cells. The chain has TRBV18 and TRBJ2-3; a weak D match, TRBD1 (6 bases). The TCR originated in a person aged 18 to 70 in good health. CDR3 bases read: TGTGCCAGCTCACCCGGGACATTGAGCACAGATACG. Its protein product is CASSPGTLSTDT. The entire CDR3 is CASSPGTLSTDTQYF. The full variable domain, in which reference TRBV18 and TRBJ2-3 provide the parts outside the CDR3, is NAGVMQNPRHLVRRRGQEARLRCSPMKGHSHVYWYRQLPEEGLKFMVYLQKENIIDESGMPKERFSAEFPKEGPSILRIQQVVRGDSAAYFCASSPGTLSTDTQYFGPGTRLTVL.